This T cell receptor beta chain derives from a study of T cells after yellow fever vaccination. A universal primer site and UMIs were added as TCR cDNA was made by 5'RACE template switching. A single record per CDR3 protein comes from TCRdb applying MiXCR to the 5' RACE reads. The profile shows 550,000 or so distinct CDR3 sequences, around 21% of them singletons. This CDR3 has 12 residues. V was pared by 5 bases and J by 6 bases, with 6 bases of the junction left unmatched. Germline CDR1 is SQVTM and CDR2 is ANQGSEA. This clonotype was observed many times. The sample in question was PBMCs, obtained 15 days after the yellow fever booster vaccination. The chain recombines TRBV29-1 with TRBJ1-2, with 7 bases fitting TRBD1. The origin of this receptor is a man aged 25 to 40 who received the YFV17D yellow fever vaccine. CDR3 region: CSVQGGGDGYTF. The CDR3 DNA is TGCAGCGTTCAAGGGGGCGGAGATGGCTACACCTTC.